This TCR beta chain was obtained from a study of blood T cell repertoires in COVID-19. Turning to the study itself: Sources were T cells, B-cell-depleted T cells, or PBMCs; the material itself was cDNA or gDNA.

The CDR3 runs 15 residues. Germline assignment: CDR1 LNHNV and CDR2 YYDKDF (reference sequence). Trimming cost V 0 bases and J 7 bases, with 12 bases left between them. Profiled with immunoSEQ multiplex PCR; TCRdb holds only in-frame clones, not every one. Among 400,000 to 550,000 clones listed, approximately 90% were seen once. Note on this clone: Other DNA sequences from this sample encode an identical CDR3 as well.

The TCR originated in a woman younger than 35 with acute COVID-19. The chain carries TRBV15 and TRBJ1-4, with D maybe TRBD1 (5 bases). Sample: PBMCs or T cells enriched from blood (not recorded which). CDR3 region: CATSRDKGAGEKLFF. The CDR3 coding sequence is TGTGCCACCAGCAGAGATAAAGGGGCAGGTGAAAAACTGTTTTTT.